These T cell receptor beta chains were read from a single sample in a study of early T cells in non-severe SARS-CoV-2 infection. In TCRdb, the 5' RACE reads were re-called with MiXCR into one record per CDR3 protein. The sample includes about 130,000 distinct CDR3 sequences, 15% of them seen just once. Sequenced sample: whole blood. The receptors were sampled from an adult who was a healthcare worker with PCR-confirmed SARS-CoV-2 infection or an uninfected control (not recorded which). CDR3s include the opening cysteine and the closing phenylalanine or tryptophan. Each record gives: D gene, V gene, clone size, J gene, CDR3 DNA, CDR3 protein. A D gene is named only where the DNA matches it firmly. Expanded clones are given a class, and other clones once, few, many or no size at all.

TRBD1,TRBV7-2,.,TRBJ2-1,TGTGCCAGCAGCTCCCCCGGGACAGGGTTTTACAATGAGCAGTTCTTC,CASSSPGTGFYNEQFF
.,TRBV5-4,many,TRBJ1-2,TGTGCCAGCAGGGAGGGTAATGGCTACACCTTC,CASREGNGYTF
.,TRBV3-1,many,TRBJ1-1,TGTGCCAGCAGCAGAGGGAACACTGAAGCTTTCTTT,CASSRGNTEAFF
TRBD1,TRBV10-3,many,TRBJ1-6,TGTGCCATCAGTGAGCGGACAGGGTCCATGGGCTCACCCCTCCACTTT,CAISERTGSMGSPLHF
.,TRBV9,few,TRBJ2-1,TGTGCCAGCAGCGAACACGTGGAGGCCGGGGGCGATGAGCAGTTCTTC,CASSEHVEAGGDEQFF
TRBD1,TRBV7-8,.,TRBJ2-1,TGTGCCAGCAGCTTAGCCGGGACAGGGTTCGATGAGCAGTTCTTC,CASSLAGTGFDEQFF
.,TRBV7-2,.,TRBJ1-3,TGTGCCAGCAGCTTAGCAGGCACTCTCGGAAACACCATATATTTT,CASSLAGTLGNTIYF
.,TRBV4-1,few,TRBJ1-1,TGCGCCAGCAGCCAAATGGGTGGCACTGAAGCTTTCTTT,CASSQMGGTEAFF
.,TRBV6-5,.,TRBJ2-3,TGTGCCAGCAGTTACGGGCGGGGACGGGTAGATACGCAGTATTTT,CASSYGRGRVDTQYF
.,TRBV5-1,.,TRBJ2-2,TGCGCCAGCAGCTTTGGAGACACCGGGGAGCTGTTTTTT,CASSFGDTGELFF
.,TRBV5-1,.,TRBJ1-2,TGCGCCAGCAGGTCCCGGGATAGTGGCTACACCTTC,CASRSRDSGYTF
.,TRBV11-2,few,TRBJ1-2,TGTGCCGGCAGCTTATCAGGAGATCATGGCTACACCTTC,CAGSLSGDHGYTF
TRBD1,TRBV4-1,few,TRBJ2-7,TGCGCCAGCAGCCAAGTTGGTAGAGGGGGCCGATCCTACGAGCAGTACTTC,CASSQVGRGGRSYEQYF
.,TRBV7-9,many,TRBJ1-2,TGTGCCAGCAGCCGAGGAACAAAGAGCTATGGCTACACCTTC,CASSRGTKSYGYTF
.,TRBV6-5,.,TRBJ1-6,TGTGCCAGCAGTTACGCAGGGGCGAATTCACCCCTCCACTTT,CASSYAGANSPLHF
.,TRBV6-4,.,TRBJ2-1,TGTGCCAGCAGTGTAGCGGCTGCTAACAATGAGCAGTTCTTC,CASSVAAANNEQFF
.,TRBV5-1,.,TRBJ2-2,TGCGCCAGCAGCTTGGTAGGAGGACGCACCGGGGAGCTGTTTTTT,CASSLVGGRTGELFF
.,TRBV20-1,few,TRBJ2-7,TGCAGTGCTACCCTCGTGAGTAGCTCCTACGAGCAGTACTTC,CSATLVSSSYEQYF
.,TRBV12-3/TRBV12-4,many,TRBJ2-7,TGTGCCAGCAGTCCCGGGACACCATCCTACGAGCAGTACTTC,CASSPGTPSYEQYF
.,TRBV18,few,TRBJ2-3,TGTGCCAGCGCTAAGGGGGGGTCATTGGATACGCAGTATTTT,CASAKGGSLDTQYF
TRBD1,TRBV4-1,.,TRBJ1-5,TGCGCCAGCAGCCAAGAATCAACAGGGGTTCAGCCCCAGCATTTT,CASSQESTGVQPQHF
.,TRBV5-1,.,TRBJ2-1,TGCGCCGGCAGCGCCTCCGGGACGGGCGGTAATGAGCAGTTCTTC,CAGSASGTGGNEQFF
.,TRBV12-5,few,TRBJ1-1,TGTGCTAGTGTCCGCGTTATGAACACTGAAGCTTTCTTT,CASVRVMNTEAFF
.,TRBV12-3/TRBV12-4,many,TRBJ1-1,TGTGCCAGCAGTGCCAGGGTGGTAGCTTTCTTT,CASSARVVAFF
.,TRBV3-1,few,TRBJ2-5,TGTGCCAGCAGCCAAGGGACGCAAGAGACCCAGTACTTC,CASSQGTQETQYF
TRBD2,TRBV10-3,.,TRBJ2-3,TGTGCCACTTCGGGACTAGCGGGGGGGAGCGCTAGCACAGATACGCAGTATTTT,CATSGLAGGSASTDTQYF
.,TRBV20-1,few,TRBJ1-1,TGCAGTGCTGTCGGGACAGAAGCTTTCTTT,CSAVGTEAFF
.,TRBV7-9,.,TRBJ2-1,TGTGCCAGCAGCTTTGGCAGGTATGGGAATGAGCAGTTCTTC,CASSFGRYGNEQFF
TRBD1,TRBV7-9,few,TRBJ1-1,TGTGCCAGCAGCGCCCGACAGGGAGGATCTGTTGAAGCTTTCTTT,CASSARQGGSVEAFF
.,TRBV30,.,TRBJ1-4,TGTGCCTGGACGGGGTTAAGGGATGAAAAACTGTTTTTT,CAWTGLRDEKLFF
.,TRBV29-1,few,TRBJ1-5,TGCAGCGTTTCCCAGGGCCTCAATCAGCCCCAGCATTTT,CSVSQGLNQPQHF
.,TRBV6-1,few,TRBJ2-2,TGTGCCAGCTCTGTAGGGATCGGAAGCACCGGGGAGCTGTTTTTT,CASSVGIGSTGELFF
.,TRBV10-3,.,TRBJ1-2,TGTGCCATCAGTGACCCTGACAGCTATGGCTACACCTTC,CAISDPDSYGYTF
TRBD2,TRBV5-1,few,TRBJ2-5,TGCGCCAGCATGGGCGGGGGTTTTGGAGAGACCCAGTACTTC,CASMGGGFGETQYF
TRBD1,TRBV5-1,.,TRBJ1-6,TGCGCCAGCAGCTCTGACAGGGGAAATTCACCCCTCCACTTT,CASSSDRGNSPLHF